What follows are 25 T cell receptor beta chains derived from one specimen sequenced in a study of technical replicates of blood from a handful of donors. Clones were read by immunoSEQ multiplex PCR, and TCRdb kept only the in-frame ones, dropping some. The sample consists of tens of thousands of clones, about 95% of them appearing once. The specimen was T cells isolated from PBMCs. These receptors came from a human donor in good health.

CDR3 region: CASSRLSGAGNTIYF. The CDR3 DNA reads TGTGCCAGCAGCCGACTTTCCGGCGCTGGAAACACCATATATTTT. This chain uses TRBV6-5 with TRBJ1-3; no reliable D call. Trimming removed 6 bases from V and 2 bases from J, with 14 bases in between. The length of the CDR3 is 15 residues. The germline V gene has CDR1 MNHEY and CDR2 SVGAGI.

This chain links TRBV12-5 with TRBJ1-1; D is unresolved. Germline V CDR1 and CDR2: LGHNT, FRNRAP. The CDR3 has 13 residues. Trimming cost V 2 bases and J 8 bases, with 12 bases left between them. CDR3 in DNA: TGTGCTAGTGGTTTGCCGTACACGTCAGAAGCTTTCTTT. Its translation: CASGLPYTSEAFF.

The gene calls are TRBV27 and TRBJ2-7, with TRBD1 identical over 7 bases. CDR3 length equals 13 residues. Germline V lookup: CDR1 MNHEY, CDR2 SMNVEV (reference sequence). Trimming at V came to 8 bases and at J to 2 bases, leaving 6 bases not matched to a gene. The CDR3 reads CASEGGFPYEQYF. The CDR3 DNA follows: TGTGCCAGCGAAGGGGGCTTTCCCTACGAGCAGTACTTC.

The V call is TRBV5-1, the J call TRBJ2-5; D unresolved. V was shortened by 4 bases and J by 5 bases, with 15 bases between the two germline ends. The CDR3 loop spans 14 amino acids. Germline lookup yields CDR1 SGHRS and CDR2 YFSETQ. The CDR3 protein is CASSQKNAEETQYF. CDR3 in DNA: TGCGCCAGCAGCCAAAAGAACGCTGAGGAGACCCAGTACTTC. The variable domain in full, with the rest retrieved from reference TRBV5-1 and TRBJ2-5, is KAGVTQTPRYLIKTRGQQVTLSCSPISGHRSVSWYQQTPGQGLQFLFEYFSETQRNKGNFPGRFSGRQFSNSRSEMNVSTLELGDSALYLCASSQKNAEETQYFGPGTRLLVL.

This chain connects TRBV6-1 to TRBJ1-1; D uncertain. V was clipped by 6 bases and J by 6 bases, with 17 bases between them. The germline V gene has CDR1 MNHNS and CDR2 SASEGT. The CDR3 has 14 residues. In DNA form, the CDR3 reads TGTGCCAGCAGCTACTACATAAGACTTGCTGAAGCTTTCTTT. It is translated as CASSYYIRLAEAFF.

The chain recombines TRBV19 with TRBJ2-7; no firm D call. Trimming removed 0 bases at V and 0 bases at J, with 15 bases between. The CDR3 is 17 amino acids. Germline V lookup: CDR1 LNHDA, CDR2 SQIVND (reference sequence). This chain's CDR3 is CASSIDGGTHLSYEQYF. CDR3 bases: TGTGCCAGTAGTATAGATGGCGGAACCCACCTCTCCTACGAGCAGTACTTC.

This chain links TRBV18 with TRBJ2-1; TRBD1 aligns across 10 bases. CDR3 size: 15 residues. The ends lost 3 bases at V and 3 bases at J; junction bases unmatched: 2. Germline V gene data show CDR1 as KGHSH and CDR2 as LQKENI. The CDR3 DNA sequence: TGTGCCAGCTCACCTGGACAGGGGGGCTACAATGAGCAGTTCTTC. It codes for CASSPGQGGYNEQFF.

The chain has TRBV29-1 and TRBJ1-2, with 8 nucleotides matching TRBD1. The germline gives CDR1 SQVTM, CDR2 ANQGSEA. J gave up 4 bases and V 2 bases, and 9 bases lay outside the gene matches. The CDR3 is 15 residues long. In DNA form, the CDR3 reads TGCAGCGTTGAATCTGACAGGGGCGGTGGCTATGGCTACACCTTC. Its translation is CSVESDRGGGYGYTF.

In DNA, the CDR3 is TGTGCCAGCAGTCCGGGACAGAGGAACACTGAAGCTTTCTTT. The encoded protein is CASSPGQRNTEAFF. The chain uses TRBV28 and TRBJ1-1, with TRBD1 matching 7 bases. Germline assignment: CDR1 MDHEN and CDR2 SYDVKM. The CDR3 extends over 14 amino acids. V dropped 5 bases and J dropped 1; count of bases not matched to a gene: 4.

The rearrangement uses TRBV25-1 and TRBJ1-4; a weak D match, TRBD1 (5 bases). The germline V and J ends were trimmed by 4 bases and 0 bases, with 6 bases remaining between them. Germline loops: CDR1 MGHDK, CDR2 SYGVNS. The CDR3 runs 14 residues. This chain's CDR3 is CASSATATNEKLFF. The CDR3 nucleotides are TGTGCCAGCAGTGCGACAGCAACTAATGAAAAACTGTTTTTT. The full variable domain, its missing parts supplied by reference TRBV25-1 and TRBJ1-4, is EADIYQTPRYLVIGTGKKITLECSQTMGHDKMYWYQQDPGMELHLIHYSYGVNSTEKGDLSSESTVSRIRTEHFPLTLESARPSHTSQYLCASSATATNEKLFFGSGTQLSVL.

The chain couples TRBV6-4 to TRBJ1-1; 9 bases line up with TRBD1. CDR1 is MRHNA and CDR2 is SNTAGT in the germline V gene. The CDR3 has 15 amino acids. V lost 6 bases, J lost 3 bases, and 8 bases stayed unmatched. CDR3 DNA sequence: TGTGCCAGCAGCCCTTCGGACAGGGGATACACTGAAGCTTTCTTT. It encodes CASSPSDRGYTEAFF.

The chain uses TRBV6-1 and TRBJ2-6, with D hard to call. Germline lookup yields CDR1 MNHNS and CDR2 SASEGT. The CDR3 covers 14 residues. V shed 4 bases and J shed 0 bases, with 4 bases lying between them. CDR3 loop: CASSAGSGANVLTF. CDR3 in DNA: TGTGCCAGCAGTGCGGGCTCTGGGGCCAACGTCCTGACTTTC.

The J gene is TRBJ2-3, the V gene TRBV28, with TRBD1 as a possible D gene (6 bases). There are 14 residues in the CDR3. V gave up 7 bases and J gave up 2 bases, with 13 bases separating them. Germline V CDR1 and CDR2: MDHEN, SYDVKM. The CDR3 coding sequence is TGTGCCAGCAACCCCGGACAGTCCACAGATACGCAGTATTTT. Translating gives CASNPGQSTDTQYF. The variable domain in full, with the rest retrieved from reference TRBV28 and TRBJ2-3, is DVKVTQSSRYLVKRTGEKVFLECVQDMDHENMFWYRQDPGLGLRLIYFSYDVKMKEKGDIPEGYSVSREKKERFSLILESASTNQTSMYLCASNPGQSTDTQYFGPGTRLTVL.

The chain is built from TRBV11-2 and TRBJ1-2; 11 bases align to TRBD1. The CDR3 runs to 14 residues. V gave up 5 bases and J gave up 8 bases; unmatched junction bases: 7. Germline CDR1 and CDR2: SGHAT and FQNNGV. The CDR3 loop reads CASSMDRGRQGYTF. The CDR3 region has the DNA TGTGCCAGCAGCATGGACAGGGGGCGGCAGGGCTACACCTTC.

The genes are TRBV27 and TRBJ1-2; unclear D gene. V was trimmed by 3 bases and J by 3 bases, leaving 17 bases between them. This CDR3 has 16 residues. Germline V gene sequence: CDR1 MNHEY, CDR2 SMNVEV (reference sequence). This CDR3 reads CASSFFGGYGDYGYTF. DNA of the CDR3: TGTGCCAGCAGTTTTTTTGGAGGGTATGGGGACTATGGCTACACCTTC.

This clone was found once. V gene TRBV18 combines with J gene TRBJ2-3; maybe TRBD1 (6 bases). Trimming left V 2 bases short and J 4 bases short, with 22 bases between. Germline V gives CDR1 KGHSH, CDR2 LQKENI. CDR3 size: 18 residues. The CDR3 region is CASSPVIGRAGAADTQYF. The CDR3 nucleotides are TGTGCCAGCTCACCAGTGATTGGAAGGGCAGGGGCGGCAGATACGCAGTATTTT.

The CDR3 reads CASSLADSRYSNQPQHF. The CDR3 coding sequence is TGTGCCAGCAGTTTAGCGGACAGTCGATATAGCAATCAGCCCCAGCATTTT. The chain couples TRBV28 to TRBJ1-5; D may be TRBD1 (6 bases). V was trimmed by 2 bases and J by 0 bases, leaving 14 bases between them. Looked up from germline, CDR1 is MDHEN and CDR2 is SYDVKM. This CDR3 has 17 residues.

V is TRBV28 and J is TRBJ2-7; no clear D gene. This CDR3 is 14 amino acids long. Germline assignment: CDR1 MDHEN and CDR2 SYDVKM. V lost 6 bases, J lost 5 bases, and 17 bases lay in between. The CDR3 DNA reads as TGTGCCAGCAGCGCCCAGGTGTTCTCTAACGAGCAGTACTTC. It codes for CASSAQVFSNEQYF.

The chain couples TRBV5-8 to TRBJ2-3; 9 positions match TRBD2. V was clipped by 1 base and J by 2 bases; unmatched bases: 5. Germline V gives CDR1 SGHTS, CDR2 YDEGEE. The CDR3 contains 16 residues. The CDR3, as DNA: TGTGCCAGCAGCTTGACTAGCGGGTCCCCCACAGATACGCAGTATTTT. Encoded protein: CASSLTSGSPTDTQYF.

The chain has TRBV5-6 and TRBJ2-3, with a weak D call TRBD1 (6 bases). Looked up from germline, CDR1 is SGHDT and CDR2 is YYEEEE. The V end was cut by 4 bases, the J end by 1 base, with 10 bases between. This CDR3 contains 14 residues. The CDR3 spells CASSRQVGTDTQYF. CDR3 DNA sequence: TGTGCCAGCAGCCGACAGGTTGGCACAGATACGCAGTATTTT. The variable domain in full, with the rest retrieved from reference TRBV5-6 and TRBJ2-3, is DAGVTQSPTHLIKTRGQQVTLRCSPKSGHDTVSWYQQALGQGPQFIFQYYEEEERQRGNFPDRFSGHQFPNYSSELNVNALLLGDSALYLCASSRQVGTDTQYFGPGTRLTVL.

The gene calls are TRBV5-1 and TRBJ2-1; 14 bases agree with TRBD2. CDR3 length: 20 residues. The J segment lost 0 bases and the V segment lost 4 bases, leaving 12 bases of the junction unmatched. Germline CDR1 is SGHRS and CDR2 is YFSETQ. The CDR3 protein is CASSIPTSGRGPPSYNEQFF. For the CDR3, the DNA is TGCGCCAGCAGCATCCCGACTAGCGGGAGGGGCCCTCCCTCCTACAATGAGCAGTTCTTC.

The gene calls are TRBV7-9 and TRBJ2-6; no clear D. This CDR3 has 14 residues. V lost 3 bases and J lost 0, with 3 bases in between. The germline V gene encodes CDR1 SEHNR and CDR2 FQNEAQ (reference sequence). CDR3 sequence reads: CASSFVSGANVLTF. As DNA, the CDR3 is TGTGCCAGCAGCTTCGTCTCTGGGGCCAACGTCCTGACTTTC.

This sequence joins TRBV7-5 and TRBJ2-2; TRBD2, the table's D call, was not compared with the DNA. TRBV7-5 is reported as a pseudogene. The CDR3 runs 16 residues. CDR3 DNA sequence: TGTGTCAGGGATCTGTATTGGAGTGCGGACACCGGGGAGCTGTTTTTT. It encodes CVRDLYWSADTGELFF.

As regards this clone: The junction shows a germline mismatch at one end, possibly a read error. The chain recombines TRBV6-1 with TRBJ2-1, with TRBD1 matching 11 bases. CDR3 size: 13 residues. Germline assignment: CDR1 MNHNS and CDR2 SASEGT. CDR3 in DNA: TGTGCCAGCAGTGAATACGAAGGGACAGGGGGGCTCTTC. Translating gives CASSEYEGTGGLF.

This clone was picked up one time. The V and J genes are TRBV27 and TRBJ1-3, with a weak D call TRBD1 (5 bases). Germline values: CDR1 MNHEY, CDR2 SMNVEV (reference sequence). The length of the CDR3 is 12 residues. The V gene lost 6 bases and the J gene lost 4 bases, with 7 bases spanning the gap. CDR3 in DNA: TGTGCCAGCAGGGGGCGCGGAAACACCATATATTTT. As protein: CASRGRGNTIYF.